This is a list of T cell receptor beta chains from one sample in a study of tumor-infiltrating lymphocytes in localized non-small cell lung cancer. Repertoires were generated with immunoSEQ multiplex PCR, while TCRdb's copy carries only in-frame clones and drops some. This table holds about 12,000 clones, 76% found once. The sample was uninvolved lung tissue not adjacent to the tumor. The receptors were gathered from a human donor with non-small cell lung cancer. Both conserved end residues are part of each CDR3. Each record gives: CDR3 length, V gene, J gene, CDR3 protein.

>14|TRBV29-1|TRBJ2-7
CSVVKDTIWAEQYF
>13|TRBV6-5|TRBJ1-6
CASSFFFSGTLHF
>14|TRBV5-1|TRBJ2-7
CASSLASGRFEQYF
>14|TRBV5-1|TRBJ1-5
CASSLGGGQQPQHF
>15|TRBV30|TRBJ1-1
CAWSRGAQLNTEAFF
>16|TRBV4-3|TRBJ2-1
CASSQAVTSGQNEQFF
>15|TRBV19|TRBJ1-1
CASTPIFTGDTEAFF
>12|TRBV5-6|TRBJ1-2
CASSVGSYGYTF
>17|TRBV12-5|TRBJ1-2
CASGLVLRAISFSGYTF
>15|TRBV2|TRBJ2-5
CASSGEQGAEETQYF
>17|TRBV4-2|TRBJ1-2
CASSQVRTGANNYGYTF
>14|TRBV4-3|TRBJ1-2
CASSQGVGYYGYTF
>18|TRBV4-1|TRBJ2-3
CASSQPGLAGGPTDTQYF
>15|TRBV10-1|TRBJ2-2
CASSGGTSSTGELFF
>11|TRBV2|TRBJ2-7
CASSENYEQYF
>19|TRBV28|TRBJ2-2
CASSPLDNYGRTNTGELFF
>15|TRBV9|TRBJ2-7
CASSVAGTTFYEQYF
>14|TRBV2|TRBJ1-5
CASRLPGQNQPQHF
>13|TRBV2|TRBJ1-1
CASSSQGLTEAFF
>13|TRBV29-1|TRBJ2-3
CSLRLAVTDTQYF